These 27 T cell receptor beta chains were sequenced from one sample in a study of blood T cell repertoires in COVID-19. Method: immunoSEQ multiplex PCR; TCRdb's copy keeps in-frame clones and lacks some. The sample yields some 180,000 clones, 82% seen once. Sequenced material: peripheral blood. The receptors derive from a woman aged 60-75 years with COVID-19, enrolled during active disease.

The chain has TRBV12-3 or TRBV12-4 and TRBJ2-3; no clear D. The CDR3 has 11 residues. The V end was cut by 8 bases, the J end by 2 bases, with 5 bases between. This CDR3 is CASGPTDTQYF. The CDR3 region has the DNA TGTGCCAGCGGCCCCACAGATACGCAGTATTTT.

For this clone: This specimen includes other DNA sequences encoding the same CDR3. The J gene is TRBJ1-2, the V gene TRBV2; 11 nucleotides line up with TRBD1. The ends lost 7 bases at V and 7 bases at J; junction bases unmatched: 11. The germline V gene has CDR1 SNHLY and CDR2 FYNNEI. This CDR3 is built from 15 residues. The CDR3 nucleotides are TGTGCCAGCAAAGGGGGAACCGGACAGGGGGCTGGCTACACCTTC. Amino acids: CASKGGTGQGAGYTF.

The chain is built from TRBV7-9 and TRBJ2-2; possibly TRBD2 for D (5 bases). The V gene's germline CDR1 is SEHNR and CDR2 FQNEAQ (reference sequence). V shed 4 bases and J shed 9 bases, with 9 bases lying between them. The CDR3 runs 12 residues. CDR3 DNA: TGTGCCAGCAGCTCAACGGGGAGGGAGCTGTTTTTT. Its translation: CASSSTGRELFF. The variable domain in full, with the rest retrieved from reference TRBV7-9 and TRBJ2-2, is DTGVSQNPRHKITKRGQNVTFRCDPISEHNRLYWYRQTLGQGPEFLTYFQNEAQLEKSRLLSDRFSAERPKGSFSTLEIQRTEQGDSAMYLCASSSTGRELFFGEGSRLTVL.

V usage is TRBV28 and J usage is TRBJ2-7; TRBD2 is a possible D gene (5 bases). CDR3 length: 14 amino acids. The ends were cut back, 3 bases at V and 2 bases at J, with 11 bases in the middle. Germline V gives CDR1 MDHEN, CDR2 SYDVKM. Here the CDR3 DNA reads TGTGCCAGCAGTTTGGCCGGGGAGACCTACGAGCAGTACTTC. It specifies CASSLAGETYEQYF.

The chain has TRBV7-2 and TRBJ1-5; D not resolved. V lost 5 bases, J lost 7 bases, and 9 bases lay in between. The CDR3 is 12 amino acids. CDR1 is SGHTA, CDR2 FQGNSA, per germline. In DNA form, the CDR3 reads TGTGCCAGCAGCATGCCCGGGCAGCCCCAGCATTTT. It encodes CASSMPGQPQHF.

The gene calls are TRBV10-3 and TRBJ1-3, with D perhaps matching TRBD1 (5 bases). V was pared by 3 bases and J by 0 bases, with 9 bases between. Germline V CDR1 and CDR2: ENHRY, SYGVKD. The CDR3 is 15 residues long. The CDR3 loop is CAISDWTNSGNTIYF. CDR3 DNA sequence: TGTGCCATCAGTGATTGGACAAACTCTGGAAACACCATATATTTT.

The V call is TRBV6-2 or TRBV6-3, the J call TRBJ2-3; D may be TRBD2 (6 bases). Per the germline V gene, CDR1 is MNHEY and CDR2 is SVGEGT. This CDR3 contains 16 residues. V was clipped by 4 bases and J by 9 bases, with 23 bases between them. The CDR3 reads CASSLMLALRTGTQYF. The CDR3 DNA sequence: TGTGCCAGCAGTTTAATGCTAGCGCTTCGCACGGGGACGCAGTATTTT.

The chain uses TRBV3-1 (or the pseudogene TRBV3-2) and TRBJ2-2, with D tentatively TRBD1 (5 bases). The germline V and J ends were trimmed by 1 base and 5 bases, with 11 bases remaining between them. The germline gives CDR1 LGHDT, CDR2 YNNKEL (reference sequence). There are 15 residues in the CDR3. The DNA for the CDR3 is TGTGCCAGCAGCCAAGTGTGGGGCGAAACCGGGGAGCTGTTTTTT. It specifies CASSQVWGETGELFF.

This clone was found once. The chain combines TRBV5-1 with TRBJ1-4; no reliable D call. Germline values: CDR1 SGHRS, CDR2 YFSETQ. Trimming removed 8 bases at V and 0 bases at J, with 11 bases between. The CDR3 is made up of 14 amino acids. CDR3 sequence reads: CASRNSATNEKLFF. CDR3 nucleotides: TGCGCCAGTAGAAACAGTGCAACTAATGAAAAACTGTTTTTT.

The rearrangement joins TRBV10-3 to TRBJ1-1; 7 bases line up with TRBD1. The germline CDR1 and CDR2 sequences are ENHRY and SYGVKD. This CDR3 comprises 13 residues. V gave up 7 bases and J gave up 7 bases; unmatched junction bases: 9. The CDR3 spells CAITGGSGLEAFF. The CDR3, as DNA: TGTGCCATCACAGGGGGTTCGGGTCTTGAAGCTTTCTTT.

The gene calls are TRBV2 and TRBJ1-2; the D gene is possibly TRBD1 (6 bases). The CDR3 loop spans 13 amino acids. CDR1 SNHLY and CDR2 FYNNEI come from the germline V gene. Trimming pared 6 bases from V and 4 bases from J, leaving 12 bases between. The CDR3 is CASRPDRTYGYTF. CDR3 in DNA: TGTGCCAGCAGGCCTGACAGGACCTATGGCTACACCTTC.

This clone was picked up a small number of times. DNA of the CDR3: TGTGCCAGCAGCCAAGGCCTTTCGGCGGGAGATTCGAATGAGCAGTTCTTC. Its translation is CASSQGLSAGDSNEQFF. The chain recombines TRBV3-1 (or the pseudogene TRBV3-2) with TRBJ2-1, with TRBD2 identical over 7 bases. J gave up 7 bases and V 1 base, and 13 bases lay outside the gene matches. Looked up from germline, CDR1 is LGHDT and CDR2 is YNNKEL (reference sequence). The CDR3 is made up of 17 amino acids.

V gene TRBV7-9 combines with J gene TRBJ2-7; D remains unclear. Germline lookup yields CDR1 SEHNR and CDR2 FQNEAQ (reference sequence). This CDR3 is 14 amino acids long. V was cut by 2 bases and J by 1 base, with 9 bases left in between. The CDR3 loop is CASSLIGRSYEQYF. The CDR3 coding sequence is TGTGCCAGCAGCTTAATTGGCAGGTCCTACGAGCAGTACTTC.

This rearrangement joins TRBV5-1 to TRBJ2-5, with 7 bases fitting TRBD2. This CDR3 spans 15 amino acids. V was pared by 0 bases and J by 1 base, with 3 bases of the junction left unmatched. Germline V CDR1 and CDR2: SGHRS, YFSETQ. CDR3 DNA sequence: TGCGCCAGCAGCTTGGAGGCTAGCGGCCAAGAGACCCAGTACTTC. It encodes CASSLEASGQETQYF. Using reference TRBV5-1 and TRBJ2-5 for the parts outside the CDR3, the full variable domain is KAGVTQTPRYLIKTRGQQVTLSCSPISGHRSVSWYQQTPGQGLQFLFEYFSETQRNKGNFPGRFSGRQFSNSRSEMNVSTLELGDSALYLCASSLEASGQETQYFGPGTRLLVL.

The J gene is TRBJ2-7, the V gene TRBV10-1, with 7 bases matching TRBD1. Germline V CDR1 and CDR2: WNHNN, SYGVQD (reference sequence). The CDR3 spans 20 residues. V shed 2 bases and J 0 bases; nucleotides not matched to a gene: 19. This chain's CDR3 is CASSERPGTEAQKISYEQYV. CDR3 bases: TGCGCCAGCAGTGAGCGACCCGGGACAGAAGCCCAGAAAATCTCCTACGAGCAGTACGTC.

DNA of the CDR3: TGCAGTGCTAGTTTGGAGGAGACCCAGTACTTC. This sequence encodes CSASLEETQYF. The chain employs TRBV20-1 and TRBJ2-5; D remains unclear. The CDR3 is made up of 11 amino acids. CDR1 is DFQATT, CDR2 SNEGSKA, per germline (reference sequence). Trimming cost V 3 bases and J 5 bases, with 7 bases left between them.

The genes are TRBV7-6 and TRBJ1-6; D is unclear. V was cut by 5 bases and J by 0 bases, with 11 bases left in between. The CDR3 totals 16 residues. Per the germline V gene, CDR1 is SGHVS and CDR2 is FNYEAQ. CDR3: CASSVSVSSYNSPLHF. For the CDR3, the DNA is TGTGCCAGCAGCGTATCTGTCAGCTCCTATAATTCACCCCTCCACTTT.

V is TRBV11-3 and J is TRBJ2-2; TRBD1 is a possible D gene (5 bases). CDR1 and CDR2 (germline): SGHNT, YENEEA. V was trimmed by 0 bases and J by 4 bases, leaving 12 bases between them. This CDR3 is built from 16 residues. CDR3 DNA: TGTGCCAGCAGCTTAGAATCAGGGTCTGGCACCGGGGAGCTGTTTTTT. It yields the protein CASSLESGSGTGELFF.

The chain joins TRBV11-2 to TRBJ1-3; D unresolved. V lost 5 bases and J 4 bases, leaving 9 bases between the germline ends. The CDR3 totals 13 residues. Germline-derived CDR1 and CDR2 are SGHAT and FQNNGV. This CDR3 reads CASSPEGGNTIYF. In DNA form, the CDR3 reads TGTGCCAGCAGCCCGGAGGGAGGAAACACCATATATTTT.

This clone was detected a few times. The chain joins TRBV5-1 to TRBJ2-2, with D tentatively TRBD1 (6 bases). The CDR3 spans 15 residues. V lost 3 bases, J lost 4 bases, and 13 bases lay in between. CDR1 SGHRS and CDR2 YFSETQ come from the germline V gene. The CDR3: CASSWNQGTTGELFF. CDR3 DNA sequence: TGCGCCAGCAGCTGGAATCAGGGGACCACCGGGGAGCTGTTTTTT.

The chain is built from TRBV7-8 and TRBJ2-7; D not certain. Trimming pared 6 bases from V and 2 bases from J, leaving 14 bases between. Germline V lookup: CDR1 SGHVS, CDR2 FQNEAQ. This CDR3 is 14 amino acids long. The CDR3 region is CASSQHTTPYEQYF. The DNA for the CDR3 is TGTGCCAGCAGTCAACATACTACTCCCTACGAGCAGTACTTC.

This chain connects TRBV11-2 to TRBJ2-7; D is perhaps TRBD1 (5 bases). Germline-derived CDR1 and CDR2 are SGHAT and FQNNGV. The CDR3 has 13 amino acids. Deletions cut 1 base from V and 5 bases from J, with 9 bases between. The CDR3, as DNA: TGTGCCAGCAGCTTAGCAGGGTTCGACGAGCAGTACTTC. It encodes CASSLAGFDEQYF.

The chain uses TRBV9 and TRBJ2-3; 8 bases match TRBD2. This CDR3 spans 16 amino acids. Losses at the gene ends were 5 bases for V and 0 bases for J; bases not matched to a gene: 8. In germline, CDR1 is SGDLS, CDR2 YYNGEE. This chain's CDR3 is CASSPRGRLSTDTQYF. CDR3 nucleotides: TGTGCCAGCAGTCCACGCGGGAGGCTTAGCACAGATACGCAGTATTTT.

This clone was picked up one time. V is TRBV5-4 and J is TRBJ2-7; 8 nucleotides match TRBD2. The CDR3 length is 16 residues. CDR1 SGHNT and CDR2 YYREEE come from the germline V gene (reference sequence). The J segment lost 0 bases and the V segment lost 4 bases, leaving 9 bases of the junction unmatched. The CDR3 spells CASSPGGASGSYEQYF. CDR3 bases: TGTGCCAGCAGCCCCGGGGGGGCATCCGGCTCCTACGAGCAGTACTTC.

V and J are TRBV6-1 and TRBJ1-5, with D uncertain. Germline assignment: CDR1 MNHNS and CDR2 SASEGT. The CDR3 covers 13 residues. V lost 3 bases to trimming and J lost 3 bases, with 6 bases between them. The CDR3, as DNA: TGTGCCAGCAGTGACGGTGTCAATCAGCCCCAGCATTTT. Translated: CASSDGVNQPQHF.

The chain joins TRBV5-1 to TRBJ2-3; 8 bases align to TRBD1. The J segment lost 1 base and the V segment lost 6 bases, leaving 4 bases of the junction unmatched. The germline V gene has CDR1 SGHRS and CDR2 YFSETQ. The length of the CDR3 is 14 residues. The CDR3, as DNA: TGCGCCAGCACCAAGACAGGGGGCACAGATACGCAGTATTTT. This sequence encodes CASTKTGGTDTQYF.

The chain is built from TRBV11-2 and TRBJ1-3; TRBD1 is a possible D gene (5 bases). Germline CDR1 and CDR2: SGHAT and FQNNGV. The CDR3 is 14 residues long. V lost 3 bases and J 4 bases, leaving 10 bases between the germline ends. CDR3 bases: TGTGCCAGCAGCTTGAGGGACTTAGGAAACACCATATATTTT. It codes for CASSLRDLGNTIYF.